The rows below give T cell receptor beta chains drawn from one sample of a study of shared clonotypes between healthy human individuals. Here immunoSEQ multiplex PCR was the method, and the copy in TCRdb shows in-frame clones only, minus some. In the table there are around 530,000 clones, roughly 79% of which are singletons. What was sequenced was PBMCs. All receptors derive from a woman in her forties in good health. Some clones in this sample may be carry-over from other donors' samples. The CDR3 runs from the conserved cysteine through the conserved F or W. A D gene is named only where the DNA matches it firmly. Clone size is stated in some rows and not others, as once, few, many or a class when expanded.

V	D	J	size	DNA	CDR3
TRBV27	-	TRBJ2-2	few	TGTGCCAGCAGGGCCCGTGTATTCGCGAACACCGGGGAGCTGTTTTTT	CASRARVFANTGELFF
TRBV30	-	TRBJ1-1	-	TGTGCCTGGAGGCTTCTATGGGCAGGGGATTTTGAAGCTTTCTTT	CAWRLLWAGDFEAFF
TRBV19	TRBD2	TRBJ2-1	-	TGTGCCAGTAGTGGTAGCGGGAGCTTCAATGAGCAGTTCTTC	CASSGSGSFNEQFF
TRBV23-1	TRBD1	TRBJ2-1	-	TGCGCCAGCAGTCACCTCCCTTGGGACAGCTACAATGAGCAGTTCTTC	CASSHLPWDSYNEQFF
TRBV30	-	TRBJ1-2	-	TGTGCCTGGAGTCCGGGGTATGGCTACACCTTC	CAWSPGYGYTF
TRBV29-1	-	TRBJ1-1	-	TGCAGCGTTGACAGGGCCACCAACACTGAAGCTTTCTTT	CSVDRATNTEAFF
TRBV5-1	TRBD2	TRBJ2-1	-	TGCGCCAGCAGCCCCCGTAGCGGGAGAAACAATGAGCAGTTCTTC	CASSPRSGRNNEQFF
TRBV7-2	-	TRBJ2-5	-	TGTGCCAGCAGCTTAGGGCAGGCCGAAGAGACCCAGTACTTC	CASSLGQAEETQYF
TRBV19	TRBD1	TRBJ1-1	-	TGTGCCAGTAGTATTTGGACAGGAGAAGGGGGTGAAGCTTTCTTT	CASSIWTGEGGEAFF
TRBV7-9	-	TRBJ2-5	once	TGTGCCAGCAGCTTAGTAACCGGCGACCTACGAGCAGTTTCGACCCAGTACTTC	CASSLVTGDLRAVSTQYF
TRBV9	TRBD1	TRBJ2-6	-	TGTGCCAGCAGCGTAGGAGGGGGCGCTTCTGGGGCCAACGTCCTGACTTTC	CASSVGGGASGANVLTF
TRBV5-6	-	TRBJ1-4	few	TGTGCCAGCAGCTTGAACCCGGGTGGGGAAAAACTGTTTTTT	CASSLNPGGEKLFF
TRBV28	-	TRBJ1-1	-	TGTGCCAGCACCACAAGCTCTGAAGCTTTCTTT	CASTTSSEAFF
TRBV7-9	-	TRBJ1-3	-	TGTGCCAGCAGAGAAAGGGCCGGGCCGGAGGACGCGGGAAACACCATATATTTT	CASRERAGPEDAGNTIYF
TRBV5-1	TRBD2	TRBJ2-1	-	TGCGCCAGCAGCTCGGGACGGGGTAGCATTCCGGGACTAGCGGGAGAAAGGTCCTACAATGAGCAGTTCTTC	CASSSGRGSIPGLAGERSYNEQFF
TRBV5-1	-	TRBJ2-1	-	TGCGCCAGCAGCTTGGATGCGGGGGACAGCTCCTACAATGAGCAGTTCTTC	CASSLDAGDSSYNEQFF